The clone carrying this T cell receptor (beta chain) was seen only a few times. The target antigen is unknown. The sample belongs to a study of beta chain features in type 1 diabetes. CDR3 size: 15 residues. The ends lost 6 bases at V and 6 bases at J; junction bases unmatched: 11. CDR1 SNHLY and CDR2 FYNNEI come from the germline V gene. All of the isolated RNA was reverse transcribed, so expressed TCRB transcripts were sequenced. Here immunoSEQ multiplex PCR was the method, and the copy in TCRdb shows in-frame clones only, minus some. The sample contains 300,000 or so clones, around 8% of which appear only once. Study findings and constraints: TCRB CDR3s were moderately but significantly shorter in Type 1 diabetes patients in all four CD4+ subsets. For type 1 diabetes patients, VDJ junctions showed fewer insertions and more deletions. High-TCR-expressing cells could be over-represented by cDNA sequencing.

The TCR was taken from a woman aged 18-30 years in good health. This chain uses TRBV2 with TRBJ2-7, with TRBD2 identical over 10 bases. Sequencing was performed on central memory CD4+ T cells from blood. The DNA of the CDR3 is TGTGCCAGCAGGCATCCGCTAGCGGGAGTGGGCGAGCAGTACTTC. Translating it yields CASRHPLAGVGEQYF.